This TCR beta chain was obtained from a study of T cell repertoires in cytomegalovirus infection. TCRdb reprocessed the reads with MiXCR, giving one entry per CDR3 protein. The sample contains about 230,000 distinct CDR3 sequences, approximately 22% of which appear only once. Worth noting for this clonotype: This sequence may be a read error, since a much larger clone differs from it by one base.

There are 15 residues in the CDR3. Per the germline V gene, CDR1 is SGHVS and CDR2 is FNYEAQ. The origin of this receptor is a human donor in good health (CMV status not recorded). Some clones in this sample may be carry-over from other donors' samples. The V gene is TRBV7-6, the J gene TRBJ2-5, with TRBD2 matching over 8 bases. Sequencing input: CD8+ T cells from PBMCs. CDR3 protein: CAGSLAGGLGETQYF. CDR3 DNA sequence: TGTGCCGGCAGCTTAGCTGGGGGACTAGGAGAGACCCAGTACTTC. The variable domain in full, completed from reference TRBV7-6 and TRBJ2-5, reads GAGVSQSPRYKVTKRGQDVALRCDPISGHVSLYWYRQALGQGPEFLTYFNYEAQQDKSGLPNDRFSAERPEGSISTLTIQRTEQRDSAMYRCAGSLAGGLGETQYFGPGTRLLVL.